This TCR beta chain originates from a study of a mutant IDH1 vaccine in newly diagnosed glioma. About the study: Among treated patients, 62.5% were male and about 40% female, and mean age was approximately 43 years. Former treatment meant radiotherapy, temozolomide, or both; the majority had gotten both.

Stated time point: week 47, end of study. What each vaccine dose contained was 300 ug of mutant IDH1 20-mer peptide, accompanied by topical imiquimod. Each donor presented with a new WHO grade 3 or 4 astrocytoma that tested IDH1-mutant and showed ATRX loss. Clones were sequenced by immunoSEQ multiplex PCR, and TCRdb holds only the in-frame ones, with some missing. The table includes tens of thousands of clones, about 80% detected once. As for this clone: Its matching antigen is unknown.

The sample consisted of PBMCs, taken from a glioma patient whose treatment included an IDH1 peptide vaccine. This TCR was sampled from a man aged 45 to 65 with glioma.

As DNA, the CDR3 is TGTGCCAGCAGCACTCTAGCGGGGTCCTACAATGAGCAGTTCTTC. This sequence encodes CASSTLAGSYNEQFF. V and J are TRBV7-3 and TRBJ2-1; 9 nucleotides agree with TRBD2. With 5 bases clipped from V and 1 base from J, the junction kept 3 bases outside the gene matches. This CDR3 is built from 15 residues. The germline V gene has CDR1 SGHTA and CDR2 FQGTGA.